Following are 5 T cell receptor beta chains from one sample sequenced in a study of shared clonotypes between healthy human individuals. Clones were sequenced by immunoSEQ multiplex PCR, and TCRdb holds only the in-frame ones, with some missing. Of 2 million to 2.5 million clones in the sample, around 90% were seen once. The sequencing input was naive CD4+ T cells from PBMCs. Subset specified: CD45RA+ positively selected. The receptors originated from a man between 18 and 29 years old in good health. Some clones in this sample may be carry-over from other donors' samples.

This clone showed up just a few times. The chain employs TRBV7-9 and TRBJ1-1, with D possibly TRBD1 on 5 matching bases. There are 13 residues in the CDR3. The germline V gene has CDR1 SEHNR and CDR2 FQNEAQ (reference sequence). Deletions cut 2 bases from V and 11 bases from J, with 15 bases between. Here the CDR3 reads CASSLPGAVQAFF. CDR3 in DNA: TGTGCCAGCAGCTTACCCGGGGCCGTTCAGGCTTTCTTT.

With regard to this clone: Other DNA sequences in the sample encode the same CDR3. The chain has TRBV5-1 and TRBJ2-1; 11 bases map to TRBD2. Germline V gene sequence: CDR1 SGHRS, CDR2 YFSETQ. This CDR3 has 15 residues. The ends lost 3 bases at V and 3 bases at J; junction bases unmatched: 2. CDR3 nucleotide sequence: TGCGCCAGCAGCTGGGGGACTAGCGGCTACAATGAGCAGTTCTTC. It yields the protein CASSWGTSGYNEQFF.

The chain has TRBV4-2 and TRBJ1-1, with TRBD1 as a possible D gene (5 bases). Germline CDR1 is LGHNA and CDR2 is YNFKEQ. This CDR3 region has 16 residues. Trimming shortened V by 1 base and J by 4 bases, and 16 bases separated the two germline ends. CDR3 loop: CASSQGDGGWGTEAFF. In DNA, the CDR3 is TGTGCCAGCAGCCAAGGGGACGGAGGATGGGGCACTGAAGCTTTCTTT.

The chain uses TRBV4-2 and TRBJ1-1; no clear D. Per germline, CDR1 LGHNA and CDR2 YNFKEQ. V lost 1 base to trimming and J lost 4 bases, with 7 bases between them. The CDR3 has 13 amino acids. In DNA form, the CDR3 reads TGTGCCAGCAGCCAAGCCCAGACCACTGAAGCTTTCTTT. It specifies CASSQAQTTEAFF.

The rearrangement links TRBV5-1 to TRBJ2-7; 8 bases map to TRBD2. V lost 2 bases, J lost 1 base, and 5 bases stayed unmatched. CDR3 size: 15 residues. Germline V gene data show CDR1 as SGHRS and CDR2 as YFSETQ. The CDR3 DNA sequence: TGCGCCAGCAGCTTCGGGGGGGCGGTGTCCTACGAGCAGTACTTC. This encodes CASSFGGAVSYEQYF. Variable domain in full (rest from reference TRBV5-1 and TRBJ2-7): KAGVTQTPRYLIKTRGQQVTLSCSPISGHRSVSWYQQTPGQGLQFLFEYFSETQRNKGNFPGRFSGRQFSNSRSEMNVSTLELGDSALYLCASSFGGAVSYEQYFGPGTRLTVT.